A selection of T cell receptor beta chains follows, all from one sample in a study of T cell responses to AZD1222 COVID-19 vaccine. TCRdb's table, derived via immunoSEQ multiplex PCR, lists solely in-frame clones and lacks some. The sample shows 170,000 or so clones, about nine tenths of them seen only once. This specimen consisted of peripheral blood, obtained on day 0 of AZD1222 vaccination. The origin of the receptors is an adult in good health. The CDR3 runs from the conserved cysteine through the conserved F or W. Fields, in order: V gene, D gene, CDR3 length, clone size, J gene, CDR3 protein, CDR3 DNA. A D gene is named only where the DNA matches it firmly. The size of a clone is reported for some rows only, either as once, few or many, or as a class for expanded clones.

v_gene: TRBV2
d_gene: NA
len: 14
abundance: NA
j_gene: TRBJ2-2
CDR3aa: CASSAGANTGELFF
CDR3nt: TGTGCCAGCAGTGCCGGGGCGAACACCGGGGAGCTGTTTTTT

v_gene: TRBV28
d_gene: NA
len: 14
abundance: NA
j_gene: TRBJ1-6
CDR3aa: CASSLGQHNSPLHF
CDR3nt: TGTGCCAGCAGTTTAGGACAGCATAATTCACCCCTCCACTTT

v_gene: TRBV7-9
d_gene: NA
len: 15
abundance: NA
j_gene: TRBJ1-1
CDR3aa: CASSPTWTANTEAFF
CDR3nt: TGTGCCAGCAGCCCTACTTGGACGGCGAACACTGAAGCTTTCTTT

v_gene: TRBV28
d_gene: NA
len: 13
abundance: NA
j_gene: TRBJ1-2
CDR3aa: CASSLGLFYGYTF
CDR3nt: TGTGCCAGCAGTTTAGGTCTCTTCTATGGCTACACCTTC

v_gene: TRBV7-8
d_gene: TRBD1
len: 13
abundance: NA
j_gene: TRBJ1-2
CDR3aa: CASSPDREGGYTF
CDR3nt: TGTGCCAGCAGCCCTGACAGGGAAGGTGGCTACACCTTC

v_gene: TRBV2
d_gene: NA
len: 16
abundance: NA
j_gene: TRBJ1-1
CDR3aa: CASSEADRIMNTEAFF
CDR3nt: TGTGCCAGCAGTGAAGCTGATCGAATAATGAACACTGAAGCTTTCTTT

v_gene: TRBV15
d_gene: NA
len: 14
abundance: NA
j_gene: TRBJ1-4
CDR3aa: CATSRSATNEKLFF
CDR3nt: TGTGCCACCAGCAGGAGTGCAACTAATGAAAAACTGTTTTTT

v_gene: TRBV12-5
d_gene: NA
len: 17
abundance: NA
j_gene: TRBJ1-3
CDR3aa: CASAQRFGPLNGNTIYF
CDR3nt: TGTGCTAGTGCCCAAAGGTTCGGACCCCTTAACGGAAACACCATATATTTT

v_gene: TRBV7-3
d_gene: NA
len: 14
abundance: NA
j_gene: TRBJ1-1
CDR3aa: CASSSGAGNTEAFF
CDR3nt: TGTGCCAGCAGCTCTGGGGCGGGGAACACTGAAGCTTTCTTT

v_gene: TRBV5-1
d_gene: NA
len: 15
abundance: NA
j_gene: TRBJ2-3
CDR3aa: CASSPQAGGTDTQYF
CDR3nt: TGCGCCAGCAGCCCGCAGGCCGGAGGCACAGATACGCAGTATTTT

v_gene: TRBV7-9
d_gene: NA
len: 14
abundance: NA
j_gene: TRBJ2-7
CDR3aa: CASSFSLGTYEQYF
CDR3nt: TGTGCCAGCAGCTTTTCTCTGGGGACCTACGAGCAGTACTTC

v_gene: TRBV7-2
d_gene: TRBD1
len: 18
abundance: once
j_gene: TRBJ1-2
CDR3aa: CASSFHKTGTGVPYGYTF
CDR3nt: TGTGCCAGCAGCTTTCATAAAACCGGGACAGGGGTTCCCTATGGCTACACCTTC

v_gene: TRBV5-1
d_gene: NA
len: 13
abundance: NA
j_gene: TRBJ2-7
CDR3aa: CASSLLADYEQYF
CDR3nt: TGCGCCAGCAGCTTGTTGGCAGACTACGAGCAGTACTTC

v_gene: TRBV28
d_gene: NA
len: 12
abundance: NA
j_gene: TRBJ1-6
CDR3aa: CASTGEGSPLHF
CDR3nt: TGTGCCAGCACGGGGGAGGGTTCACCCCTCCACTTT

v_gene: TRBV6-2/TRBV6-3
d_gene: NA
len: 12
abundance: NA
j_gene: TRBJ2-7
CDR3aa: CASSQEVYEQYF
CDR3nt: TGTGCCAGCAGTCAGGAAGTTTACGAGCAGTACTTC

v_gene: TRBV7-6
d_gene: NA
len: 11
abundance: NA
j_gene: TRBJ1-3
CDR3aa: CAPGFRNTIYF
CDR3nt: TGTGCCCCGGGATTCAGAAACACCATATATTTT

v_gene: TRBV7-9
d_gene: TRBD1
len: 15
abundance: NA
j_gene: TRBJ1-2
CDR3aa: CASSLRTGPPYGYTF
CDR3nt: TGTGCCAGCAGCTTAAGGACAGGCCCTCCCTATGGCTACACCTTC

v_gene: TRBV19
d_gene: NA
len: 15
abundance: NA
j_gene: TRBJ2-7
CDR3aa: CASSIDGGGPYEQYF
CDR3nt: TGTGCCAGTAGTATCGACGGAGGGGGCCCCTACGAGCAGTACTTC

v_gene: TRBV19
d_gene: NA
len: 14
abundance: few
j_gene: TRBJ1-5
CDR3aa: CASSRGPSNQPQHF
CDR3nt: TGTGCCAGTAGTCGGGGACCTAGCAATCAGCCCCAGCATTTT

v_gene: TRBV4-1
d_gene: TRBD1
len: 17
abundance: once
j_gene: TRBJ2-5
CDR3aa: CASSQNTNDRVQETQYF
CDR3nt: TGCGCCAGCAGCCAAAACACGAACGACAGGGTACAAGAGACCCAGTACTTC

v_gene: TRBV30
d_gene: NA
len: 14
abundance: NA
j_gene: TRBJ1-1
CDR3aa: CAWSARLSNTEAFF
CDR3nt: TGTGCCTGGAGTGCTAGACTCTCCAACACTGAAGCTTTCTTT

v_gene: TRBV7-9
d_gene: NA
len: 16
abundance: NA
j_gene: TRBJ1-6
CDR3aa: CASSFPGPTYNSPLHF
CDR3nt: TGTGCCAGCAGCTTTCCAGGGCCCACATATAATTCACCCCTCCACTTT

v_gene: TRBV7-8
d_gene: NA
len: 15
abundance: NA
j_gene: TRBJ1-2
CDR3aa: CASSSRDPGAYGYTF
CDR3nt: TGTGCCAGCAGCTCCCGGGACCCAGGCGCCTATGGCTACACCTTC

v_gene: TRBV2
d_gene: NA
len: 15
abundance: NA
j_gene: TRBJ1-2
CDR3aa: CASNTPGIQNYGYTF
CDR3nt: TGTGCCAGCAATACTCCCGGGATTCAGAACTATGGCTACACCTTC

v_gene: TRBV19
d_gene: NA
len: 12
abundance: NA
j_gene: TRBJ1-1
CDR3aa: CASSIWNTEAFF
CDR3nt: TGTGCCAGTAGTATATGGAACACTGAAGCTTTCTTT

v_gene: TRBV18
d_gene: TRBD2
len: 15
abundance: NA
j_gene: TRBJ2-3
CDR3aa: CASSPPSGGTDTQYF
CDR3nt: TGTGCCAGCTCACCACCGAGCGGGGGCACAGATACGCAGTATTTT

v_gene: TRBV6-5
d_gene: TRBD1
len: 14
abundance: NA
j_gene: TRBJ2-7
CDR3aa: CASRRDSVTYEQYF
CDR3nt: TGTGCCAGCAGACGGGACAGCGTTACCTACGAGCAGTACTTC

v_gene: TRBV4-3
d_gene: NA
len: 18
abundance: NA
j_gene: TRBJ2-2
CDR3aa: CASSQVVGSSGFTGELFF
CDR3nt: TGCGCCAGCAGCCAAGTGGTAGGATCCTCAGGATTCACCGGGGAGCTGTTTTTT

v_gene: TRBV14
d_gene: NA
len: 13
abundance: NA
j_gene: TRBJ1-1
CDR3aa: CASSQDLTPEAFF
CDR3nt: TGTGCCAGCAGCCAAGATTTAACGCCTGAAGCTTTCTTT

v_gene: TRBV7-8
d_gene: TRBD1
len: 16
abundance: NA
j_gene: TRBJ2-2
CDR3aa: CASSHLGTEVAGELFF
CDR3nt: TGTGCCAGCAGTCACCTTGGGACAGAGGTGGCCGGGGAGCTGTTTTTT

v_gene: TRBV13
d_gene: NA
len: 13
abundance: NA
j_gene: TRBJ2-7
CDR3aa: CASSPRVSYEQYF
CDR3nt: TGTGCCAGCAGCCCGAGGGTCTCCTACGAGCAGTACTTC

v_gene: TRBV9
d_gene: NA
len: 15
abundance: once
j_gene: TRBJ1-1
CDR3aa: CASSAYDSPNTEAFF
CDR3nt: TGTGCCAGCAGCGCGTATGACAGCCCGAACACTGAAGCTTTCTTT

v_gene: TRBV7-9
d_gene: NA
len: 13
abundance: NA
j_gene: TRBJ2-5
CDR3aa: CASRASLQETQYF
CDR3nt: TGTGCCAGCAGAGCGTCCCTACAAGAGACCCAGTACTTC

v_gene: TRBV6-5
d_gene: NA
len: 13
abundance: NA
j_gene: TRBJ2-7
CDR3aa: CATISGPSYEQYF
CDR3nt: TGTGCCACCATCTCGGGCCCCTCCTACGAGCAGTACTTC

v_gene: TRBV11-2
d_gene: NA
len: 15
abundance: NA
j_gene: TRBJ2-7
CDR3aa: CASSFGISGGYEQYF
CDR3nt: TGTGCCAGCAGCTTTGGGATTAGCGGAGGGTACGAGCAGTACTTC

v_gene: TRBV6-5
d_gene: NA
len: 15
abundance: few
j_gene: TRBJ1-1
CDR3aa: CASSVAGMMNTEAFF
CDR3nt: TGTGCCAGTTCCGTGGCAGGGATGATGAACACTGAAGCTTTCTTT

v_gene: TRBV27
d_gene: TRBD2
len: 15
abundance: NA
j_gene: TRBJ2-3
CDR3aa: CASSLGLAFEDTQYF
CDR3nt: TGTGCCAGCAGTTTGGGACTAGCGTTCGAAGATACGCAGTATTTT

v_gene: TRBV9
d_gene: NA
len: 12
abundance: NA
j_gene: TRBJ2-2
CDR3aa: CASSGGTGELFF
CDR3nt: TGTGCCAGCAGCGGGGGAACCGGGGAGCTGTTTTTT

v_gene: TRBV19
d_gene: NA
len: 14
abundance: NA
j_gene: TRBJ2-1
CDR3aa: CASDSPGSYNEQFF
CDR3nt: TGTGCCAGCGACTCGCCGGGCTCCTACAATGAGCAGTTCTTC

v_gene: TRBV28
d_gene: TRBD1
len: 17
abundance: once
j_gene: TRBJ2-2
CDR3aa: CASSSLGQGARTGELFF
CDR3nt: TGTGCCAGCAGTTCACTAGGACAGGGGGCTCGAACCGGGGAGCTGTTTTTT

v_gene: TRBV9
d_gene: NA
len: 14
abundance: once
j_gene: TRBJ2-1
CDR3aa: CASSPHDRVYEQFF
CDR3nt: TGTGCCAGCAGCCCCCATGATCGGGTCTATGAGCAGTTCTTC

v_gene: TRBV19
d_gene: NA
len: 13
abundance: NA
j_gene: TRBJ1-5
CDR3aa: CASSARESQPQHF
CDR3nt: TGTGCCAGTAGCGCCAGGGAGAGTCAGCCCCAGCATTTT

v_gene: TRBV5-1
d_gene: TRBD1
len: 16
abundance: NA
j_gene: TRBJ1-4
CDR3aa: CASSGGTGPPNEKLFF
CDR3nt: TGCGCCAGCAGCGGCGGGACAGGTCCACCTAATGAAAAACTGTTTTTT

v_gene: TRBV13
d_gene: NA
len: 13
abundance: NA
j_gene: TRBJ2-1
CDR3aa: CASSPPSSHEQFF
CDR3nt: TGTGCCAGCAGCCCCCCTAGCAGCCATGAGCAGTTCTTC